These 6 T cell receptor beta chains came from one sample sequenced in a study of T cell repertoires in cytomegalovirus infection. TCRdb used MiXCR to reprocess the reads, holding one entry per CDR3 protein. The sample records fewer than 700,000 distinct CDR3 sequences, 20% to 25% being singletons. Input material: CD8+ T cells from PBMCs. These receptors were collected from a human donor in good health (CMV status not recorded). Some clones in this sample may be carry-over from other donors' samples.

This clonotype has a count of ten or more. The chain recombines TRBV7-2 with TRBJ2-7, with D possibly TRBD1 on 6 matching bases. V shed 5 bases and J shed 6 bases, with 17 bases lying between them. The CDR3 is 14 amino acids. Germline V lookup: CDR1 SGHTA, CDR2 FQGNSA. The CDR3 DNA sequence: TGTGCCAGCAGCCCGGACAGCCCACCCCTCGAGCAGTACGTC. This encodes CASSPDSPPLEQYV.

This clonotype was counted between two and nine times. The chain is built from TRBV3-1 and TRBJ1-6; unclear D gene. The germline gives CDR1 LGHDT, CDR2 YNNKEL (reference sequence). The V end was cut by 2 bases, the J end by 7 bases, with 12 bases between. CDR3 length: 15 amino acids. In DNA form, the CDR3 reads TGTGCCAGCAGCCAATGGAGAAATTCAAATTCACCCCTCCACTTT. The encoded protein is CASSQWRNSNSPLHF.

The chain has TRBV5-4 and TRBJ2-1; 15 bases agree with TRBD2. Germline CDR1 is SGHNT and CDR2 is YYREEE (reference sequence). CDR3 length: 16 residues. V gave up 4 bases and J gave up 8 bases; unmatched junction bases: 7. The chain's CDR3 is CASSGWTSGGAYEQFF. CDR3 bases: TGTGCCAGCAGCGGATGGACTAGCGGGGGGGCATATGAGCAGTTCTTC.

J is TRBJ2-3 and V is TRBV5-1; D is possibly TRBD2 (5 bases). Between the trimmed V and J ends, which lost 4 bases and 2 bases, there was a span of 14 bases. The CDR3 runs 15 residues. Germline values: CDR1 SGHRS, CDR2 YFSETQ. CDR3: CASSRPGEITDTQYF. The CDR3 DNA is TGCGCCAGCAGCCGACCCGGGGAGATCACAGATACGCAGTATTTT.

This chain uses TRBV20-1 with TRBJ2-1, with D perhaps TRBD1 or TRBD2 (6 bases each). Germline CDR1 reads DFQATT; CDR2 reads SNEGSKA (reference sequence). Trimming shortened V by 7 bases and J by 10 bases, and 20 bases separated the two germline ends. The CDR3 consists of 13 residues. CDR3 nucleotide sequence: TGCAGTGTAGATTGGGACTCGAGGGGGGAGCAGTTCTTC. Translation: CSVDWDSRGEQFF.

The chain recombines TRBV6-5 with TRBJ1-6; perhaps TRBD1 as D (6 bases). The CDR3 extends over 15 amino acids. Germline-derived CDR1 and CDR2 are MNHEY and SVGAGI. Trimming took off 9 bases at V and 9 bases at J, with 21 bases between the two ends. CDR3 region: CASETGQGSRSPLHF. CDR3 bases: TGTGCCAGTGAAACAGGGCAAGGTTCCCGTTCACCCCTCCACTTT.